This TCR beta chain derives from a study of T cell repertoires in cytomegalovirus infection. Background on the study: CMV infection together with matching HLA type was indicated by public TCR beta signatures. The study's findings and limits: The study found HLA-C-restricted CMV-specific TCR beta clonotypes dominating the ex vivo response.

The CDR3 consists of 16 residues. Germline V gene data show CDR1 as SGHTA and CDR2 as FQGNSA. MiXCR, applied by TCRdb to the reads, yields one record per CDR3 protein. The repertoire holds tens of thousands of distinct CDR3 sequences, around 21% seen once, with roughly 73% in the top ten. In this sample, this clonotype turned up a few times. Its antigen is undetermined. Sequence at one end of the junction differs from germline and may be a read error. The rearrangement uses TRBV7-2 and TRBJ2-6; no firm D call. This specimen consisted of CD8+ T cells from cultured PBMCs, obtained from culture after CMV antigen stimulation. The TCR was taken from a human donor in good health (CMV status not recorded). Some clones in this sample may be carry-over from other donors' samples. For the CDR3, the DNA is TGTGCCAGCGCCACGGGTATAGGCTCTGCGGCCAACGTCCTGACTTTC. Translation gives CASATGIGSAANVLTF. Full variable domain (missing parts from reference TRBV7-2 and TRBJ2-6): GAGVSQSPSNKVTEKGKDVELRCDPISGHTALYWYRQSLGQGLEFLIYFQGNSAPDKSGLPSDRFSAERTGGSVSTLTIQRTQQEDSAVYLCASATGIGSAANVLTFGAGSRLTVL.